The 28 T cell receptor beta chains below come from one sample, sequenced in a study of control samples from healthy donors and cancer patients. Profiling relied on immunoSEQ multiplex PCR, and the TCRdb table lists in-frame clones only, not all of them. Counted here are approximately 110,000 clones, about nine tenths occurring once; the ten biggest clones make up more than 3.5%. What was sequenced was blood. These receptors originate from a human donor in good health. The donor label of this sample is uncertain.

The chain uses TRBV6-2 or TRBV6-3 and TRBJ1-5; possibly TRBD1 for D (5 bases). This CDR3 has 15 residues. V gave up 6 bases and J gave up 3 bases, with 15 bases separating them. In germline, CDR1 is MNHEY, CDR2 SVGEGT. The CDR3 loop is CASSKTGTVNQPQHF. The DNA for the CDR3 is TGTGCCAGCAGCAAAACTGGGACTGTCAATCAGCCCCAGCATTTT.

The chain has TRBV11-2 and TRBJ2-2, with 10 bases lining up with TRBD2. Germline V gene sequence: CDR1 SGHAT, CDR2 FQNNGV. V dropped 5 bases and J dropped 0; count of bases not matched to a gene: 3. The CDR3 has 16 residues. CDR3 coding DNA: TGTGCCAGCAGCCCCAGCGGGGGGGCGAACACCGGGGAGCTGTTTTTT. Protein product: CASSPSGGANTGELFF.

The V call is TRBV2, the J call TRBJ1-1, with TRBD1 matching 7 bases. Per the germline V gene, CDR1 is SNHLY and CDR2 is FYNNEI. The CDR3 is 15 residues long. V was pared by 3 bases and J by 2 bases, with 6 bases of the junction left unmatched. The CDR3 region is CASSDTGARNTEAFF. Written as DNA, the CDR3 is TGTGCCAGCAGTGACACAGGGGCCCGCAACACTGAAGCTTTCTTT.

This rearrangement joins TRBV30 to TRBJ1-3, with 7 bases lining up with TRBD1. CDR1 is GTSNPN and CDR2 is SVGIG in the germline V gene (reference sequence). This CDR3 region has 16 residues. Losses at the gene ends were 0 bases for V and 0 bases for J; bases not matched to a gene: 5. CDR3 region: CAWSVQGTVSGNTIYF. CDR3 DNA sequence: TGTGCCTGGAGTGTCCAAGGGACAGTCTCTGGAAACACCATATATTTT.

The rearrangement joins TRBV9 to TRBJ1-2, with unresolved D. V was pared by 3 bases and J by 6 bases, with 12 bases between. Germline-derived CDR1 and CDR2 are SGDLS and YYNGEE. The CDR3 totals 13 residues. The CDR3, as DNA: TGTGCCAGCAGCGCTTCAAGATTCGATGGCTACACCTTC. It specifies CASSASRFDGYTF.

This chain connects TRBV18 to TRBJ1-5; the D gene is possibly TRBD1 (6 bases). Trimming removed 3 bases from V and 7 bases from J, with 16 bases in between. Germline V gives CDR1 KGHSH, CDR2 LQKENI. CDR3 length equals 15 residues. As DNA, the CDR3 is TGTGCCAGCTCACCCGGCCAGGGGCAAGGACAGCCCCAGCATTTT. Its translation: CASSPGQGQGQPQHF. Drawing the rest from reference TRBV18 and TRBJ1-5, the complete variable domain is NAGVMQNPRHLVRRRGQEARLRCSPMKGHSHVYWYRQLPEEGLKFMVYLQKENIIDESGMPKERFSAEFPKEGPSILRIQQVVRGDSAAYFCASSPGQGQGQPQHFGDGTRLSIL.

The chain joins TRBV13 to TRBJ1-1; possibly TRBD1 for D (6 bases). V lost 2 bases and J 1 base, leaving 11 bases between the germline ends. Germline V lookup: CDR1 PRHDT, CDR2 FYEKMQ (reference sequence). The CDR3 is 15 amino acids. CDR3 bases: TGTGCCAGCAGCTTATGGGGGGGCTCGAACACTGAAGCTTTCTTT. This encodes CASSLWGGSNTEAFF.

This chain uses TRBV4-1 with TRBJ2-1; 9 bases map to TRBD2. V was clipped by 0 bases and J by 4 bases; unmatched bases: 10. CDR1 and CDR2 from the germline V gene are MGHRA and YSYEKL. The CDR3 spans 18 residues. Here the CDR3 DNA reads TGCGCCAGCAGCCAAGAGGGGGGGCCCACTAGCGGGTACAATGAGCAGTTCTTC. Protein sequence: CASSQEGGPTSGYNEQFF.

The CDR3, as DNA: TGCGCCAGCAGCGCGGACACGAACACTGAAGCTTTCTTT. Translated, it gives CASSADTNTEAFF. The genes are TRBV5-1 and TRBJ1-1, with TRBD1 as a possible D gene (5 bases). Per germline, CDR1 SGHRS and CDR2 YFSETQ. V was shortened by 4 bases and J by 1 base, with 8 bases between the two germline ends. CDR3 length: 13 residues.

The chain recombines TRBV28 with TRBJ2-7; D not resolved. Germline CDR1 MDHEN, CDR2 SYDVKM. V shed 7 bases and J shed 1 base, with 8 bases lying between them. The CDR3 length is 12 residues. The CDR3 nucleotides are TGTGCCAGCAACCTCAATTCCTACGAGCAGTACTTC. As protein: CASNLNSYEQYF.

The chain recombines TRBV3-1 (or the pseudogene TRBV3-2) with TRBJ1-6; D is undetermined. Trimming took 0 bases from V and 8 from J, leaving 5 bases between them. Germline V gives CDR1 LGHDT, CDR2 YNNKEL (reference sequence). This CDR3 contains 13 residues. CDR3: CASSQDLDSPLHF. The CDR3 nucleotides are TGTGCCAGCAGCCAAGATTTGGATTCACCCCTCCACTTT.

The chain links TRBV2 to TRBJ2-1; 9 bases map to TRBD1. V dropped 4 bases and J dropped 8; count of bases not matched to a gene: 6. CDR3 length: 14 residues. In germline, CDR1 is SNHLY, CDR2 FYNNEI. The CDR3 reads CASSARDREDEQFF. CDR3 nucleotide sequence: TGTGCCAGCAGTGCCCGGGACAGGGAGGATGAGCAGTTCTTC.

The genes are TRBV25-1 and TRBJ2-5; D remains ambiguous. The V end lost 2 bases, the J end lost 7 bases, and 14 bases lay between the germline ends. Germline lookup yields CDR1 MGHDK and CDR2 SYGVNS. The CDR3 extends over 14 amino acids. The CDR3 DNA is TGTGCCAGCAGTGAAGTTGGTCTATTGGGGACCCAGTACTTC. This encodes CASSEVGLLGTQYF.

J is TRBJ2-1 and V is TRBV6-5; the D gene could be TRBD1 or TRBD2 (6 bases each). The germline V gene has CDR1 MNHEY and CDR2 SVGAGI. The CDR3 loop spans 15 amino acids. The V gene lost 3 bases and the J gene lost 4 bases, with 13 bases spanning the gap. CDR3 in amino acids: CASSYRGPSYNEQFF. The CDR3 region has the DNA TGTGCCAGCAGTTATCGGGGGCCGTCGTACAATGAGCAGTTCTTC.

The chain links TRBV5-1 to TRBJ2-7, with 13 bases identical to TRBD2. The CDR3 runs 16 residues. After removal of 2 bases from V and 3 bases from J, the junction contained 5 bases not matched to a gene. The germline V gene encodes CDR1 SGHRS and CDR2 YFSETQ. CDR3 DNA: TGCGCCAGCAGCTTCACCGGGACTAGCGGGGACTACGAGCAGTACTTC. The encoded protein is CASSFTGTSGDYEQYF.

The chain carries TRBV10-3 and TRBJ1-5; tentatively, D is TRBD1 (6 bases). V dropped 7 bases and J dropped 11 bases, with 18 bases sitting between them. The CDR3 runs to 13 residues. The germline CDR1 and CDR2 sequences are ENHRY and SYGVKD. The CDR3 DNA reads TGTGCCATCAAGTCTGAGGGAGACAGGTCCCAGCATTTT. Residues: CAIKSEGDRSQHF.

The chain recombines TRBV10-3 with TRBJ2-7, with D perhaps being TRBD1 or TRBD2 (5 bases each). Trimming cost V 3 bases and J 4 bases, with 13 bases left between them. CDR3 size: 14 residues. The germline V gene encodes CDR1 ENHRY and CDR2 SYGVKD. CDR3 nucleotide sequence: TGTGCCATCAGTGACGGTGGGACGACGTACGAGCAGTACTTC. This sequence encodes CAISDGGTTYEQYF.

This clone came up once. CDR3 nucleotide sequence: TGCGCCAGCAGCTTGTGGCTAGGGAACACCGGGGAGCTGTTTTTT. This sequence encodes CASSLWLGNTGELFF. The chain is built from TRBV5-1 and TRBJ2-2; D is unclear. CDR1 is SGHRS and CDR2 is YFSETQ in the germline V gene. V was shortened by 1 base and J by 1 base, with 8 bases between the two germline ends. This CDR3 is 15 amino acids long.

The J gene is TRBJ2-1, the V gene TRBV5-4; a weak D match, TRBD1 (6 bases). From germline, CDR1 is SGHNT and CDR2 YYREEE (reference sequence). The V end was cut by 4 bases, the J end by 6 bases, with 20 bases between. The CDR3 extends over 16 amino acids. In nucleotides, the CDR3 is TGTGCCAGCAGCCCGCGCGACGGCTTACAGGGCAATGAGCAGTTCTTC. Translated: CASSPRDGLQGNEQFF.

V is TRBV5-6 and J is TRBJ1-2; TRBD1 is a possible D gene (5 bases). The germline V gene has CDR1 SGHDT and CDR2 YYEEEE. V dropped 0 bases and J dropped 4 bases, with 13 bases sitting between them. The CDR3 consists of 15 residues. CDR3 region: CASSLVARGSYGYTF. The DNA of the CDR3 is TGTGCCAGCAGCTTGGTAGCCCGGGGGTCCTATGGCTACACCTTC.

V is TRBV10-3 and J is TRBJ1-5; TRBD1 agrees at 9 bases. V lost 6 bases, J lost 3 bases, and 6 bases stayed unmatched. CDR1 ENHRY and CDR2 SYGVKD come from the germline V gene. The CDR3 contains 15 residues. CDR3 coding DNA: TGTGCCATCAGACCGGGACAGGGCCCCAATCAGCCCCAGCATTTT. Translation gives CAIRPGQGPNQPQHF.

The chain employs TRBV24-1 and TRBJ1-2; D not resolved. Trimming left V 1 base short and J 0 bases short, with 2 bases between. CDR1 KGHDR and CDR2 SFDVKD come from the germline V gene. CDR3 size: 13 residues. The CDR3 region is CATSDFANYGYTF. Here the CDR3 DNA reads TGTGCCACCAGTGATTTCGCTAACTATGGCTACACCTTC.

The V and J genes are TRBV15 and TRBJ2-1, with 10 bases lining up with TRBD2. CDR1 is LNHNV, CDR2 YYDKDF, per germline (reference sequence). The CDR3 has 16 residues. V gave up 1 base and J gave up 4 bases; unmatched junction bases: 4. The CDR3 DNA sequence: TGTGCCACCAGCAGAGGGGTAGCGGGGGGATACAATGAGCAGTTCTTC. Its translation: CATSRGVAGGYNEQFF.

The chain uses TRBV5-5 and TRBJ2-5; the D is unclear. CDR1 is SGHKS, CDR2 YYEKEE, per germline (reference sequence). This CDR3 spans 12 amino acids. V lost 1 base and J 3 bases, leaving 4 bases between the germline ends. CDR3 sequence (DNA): TGTGCCAGCAGCTTGCTGGAAGAGACCCAGTACTTC. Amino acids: CASSLLEETQYF.

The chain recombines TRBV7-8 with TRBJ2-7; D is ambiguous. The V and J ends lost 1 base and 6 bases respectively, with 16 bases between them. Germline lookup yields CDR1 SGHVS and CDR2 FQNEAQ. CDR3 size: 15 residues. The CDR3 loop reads CASSLEWAAQSEQYF. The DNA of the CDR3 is TGTGCCAGCAGCTTAGAGTGGGCGGCTCAAAGCGAGCAGTACTTC.

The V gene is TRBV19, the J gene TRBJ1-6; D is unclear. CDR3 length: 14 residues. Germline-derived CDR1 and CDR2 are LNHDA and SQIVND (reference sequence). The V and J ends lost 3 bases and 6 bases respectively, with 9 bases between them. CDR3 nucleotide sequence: TGTGCCAGTAGTATCGGGCTGCTTAATTCACCCCTCCACTTT. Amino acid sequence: CASSIGLLNSPLHF.

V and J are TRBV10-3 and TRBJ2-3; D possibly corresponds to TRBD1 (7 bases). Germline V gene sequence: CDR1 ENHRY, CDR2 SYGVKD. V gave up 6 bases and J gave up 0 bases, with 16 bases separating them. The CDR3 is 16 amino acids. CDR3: CAIRRTGLPSTDTQYF. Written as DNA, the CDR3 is TGTGCCATCAGACGGACAGGACTACCTAGCACAGATACGCAGTATTTT.

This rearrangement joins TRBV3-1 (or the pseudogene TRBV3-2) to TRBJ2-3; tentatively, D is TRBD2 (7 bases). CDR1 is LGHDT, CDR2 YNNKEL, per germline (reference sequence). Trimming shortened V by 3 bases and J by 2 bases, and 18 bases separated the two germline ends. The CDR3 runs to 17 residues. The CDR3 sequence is CASSHRTGGGPTDTQYF. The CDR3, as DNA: TGTGCCAGCAGCCACCGCACTGGGGGGGGGCCCACAGATACGCAGTATTTT.